A selection of T cell receptor beta chains follows, all from one sample in a study of cytomegalovirus exposure and HLA in healthy donors. Sequenced by immunoSEQ multiplex PCR; TCRdb stores in-frame clones only, minus some. The table records about 130,000 clones, 17% of them present only once. Sequenced input: PBMCs. Receptor source: a female donor in good health and CMV-seropositive. The CDR3 runs from the conserved cysteine through the conserved F or W.

v_gene: TRBV15
CDR3aa: CATSSFGTASGNTIYF

v_gene: TRBV27
CDR3aa: CASSLHGLAGGREQYF

v_gene: TRBV2
CDR3aa: CASSLYQETQYF

v_gene: TRBV27
CDR3aa: CASSLWTGTSYEQYF

v_gene: TRBV28
CDR3aa: CASSPYLSVHEQFF

v_gene: TRBV5-6
CDR3aa: CASSLPGGGDTQYF

v_gene: TRBV7-9
CDR3aa: CASSNRGMDGYTF

v_gene: TRBV7-2
CDR3aa: CASSLDKGATEAFF

v_gene: TRBV27
CDR3aa: CASRPSGLAWETQYF

v_gene: TRBV7-2
CDR3aa: CASSLRTSGGAVAYEQYF

v_gene: TRBV7-9
CDR3aa: CASSLRRGHQETQYF

v_gene: TRBV29-1
CDR3aa: CSVEGHQNTEAFF

v_gene: TRBV10-3
CDR3aa: CACSVGGFGYGYTF

v_gene: TRBV5-1
CDR3aa: CASSLPVGLAEKETQYF

v_gene: TRBV19
CDR3aa: CASSIELAQETQYF

v_gene: TRBV27
CDR3aa: CASSFGTSGTNEQFF

v_gene: TRBV2
CDR3aa: CASRDRVTEKLFF

v_gene: TRBV21-1
CDR3aa: CASSKGSGEPEAFF

v_gene: TRBV5-1
CDR3aa: CASSLPIFSGLAGSSGTGELFF

v_gene: TRBV6-1
CDR3aa: CASYGAEEKLFF

v_gene: TRBV20-1
CDR3aa: CSVGSGNTIYF

v_gene: TRBV11-2
CDR3aa: CASSLDPGNYGYTF

v_gene: TRBV7-9
CDR3aa: CASSFPLAGGNNEQFF

v_gene: TRBV4-2
CDR3aa: CASSQEASRDNQLGTQYF

v_gene: TRBV18
CDR3aa: CASSSDSGQGKAGRSYEQYF

v_gene: TRBV29-1
CDR3aa: CSARTGGETQYF

v_gene: TRBV4-1
CDR3aa: CASSQVDLGFVSYEQYF

v_gene: TRBV2
CDR3aa: CASSPVPRGTQYF

v_gene: TRBV5-1
CDR3aa: CASSSTAGGPGEQYF

v_gene: TRBV7-7
CDR3aa: CASSFRVTETQYF

v_gene: TRBV28
CDR3aa: CASSLQDRGRETQYF

v_gene: TRBV28
CDR3aa: CASSLTSPTSTDTQYF

v_gene: TRBV12-5
CDR3aa: CASGFGTSRTQETQYF

v_gene: TRBV6-5
CDR3aa: CASSQGIEAFF

v_gene: TRBV7-9
CDR3aa: CASSLEQGPNYGYTF

v_gene: TRBV29-1
CDR3aa: CSVPAANTGELFF

v_gene: TRBV7-9
CDR3aa: CASSLQTGHGGYTF

v_gene: TRBV6-5
CDR3aa: CASSYSRQNTEAFF

v_gene: TRBV9
CDR3aa: CASSVGGQGHSGYGYTF

v_gene: TRBV6-1
CDR3aa: CASSVAGGEEETQYF

v_gene: TRBV5-1
CDR3aa: CASSPGTAPNYGYTF

v_gene: TRBV5-1
CDR3aa: CASSNTTGNEKLFF

v_gene: TRBV19
CDR3aa: CASSISSNQPQHF

v_gene: TRBV13
CDR3aa: CASSAGPFSGANVLTF

v_gene: TRBV29-1
CDR3aa: CSVEPWDSATTDTQYF

v_gene: TRBV6-5
CDR3aa: CASREPGQGVQEQFF

v_gene: TRBV5-1
CDR3aa: CASSLESPTGELFF

v_gene: TRBV27
CDR3aa: CASSIAGEYQPQHF

v_gene: TRBV29-1
CDR3aa: CSVEGIGRETQYF

v_gene: TRBV7-2
CDR3aa: CASSLEGQPNEKLFF

v_gene: TRBV4-2
CDR3aa: CASSQDPAGEENSPLHF

v_gene: TRBV6-5
CDR3aa: CASAGQGFYNEQFF

v_gene: TRBV10-2
CDR3aa: CASSEGLYNEQFF

v_gene: TRBV6-5
CDR3aa: CASSWDRALNTEAFF

v_gene: TRBV15
CDR3aa: CATSSWTGFSNQPQHF

v_gene: TRBV7-9
CDR3aa: CASRKILDRGRSQYF

v_gene: TRBV5-6
CDR3aa: CASSPTRTGGHGYTF

v_gene: TRBV30
CDR3aa: CAWSRTGTGGYTF

v_gene: TRBV2
CDR3aa: CASTRGGIQTQYF

v_gene: TRBV4-1
CDR3aa: CASSQEGGQGSQPQHF